These T cell receptor beta chains were read from a single sample in a study of Ad26.COV2.S vaccination and SARS-CoV-2 variants. TCRdb's table, derived via immunoSEQ multiplex PCR, lists solely in-frame clones and lacks some. The sample lists around 500,000 clones; approximately 90% were seen once. The sequencing used peripheral blood, collected in a trial of Ad26.COV2.S vaccine versus placebo. Receptors were obtained from a person aged 18 to 59 who received the Ad26.COV2.S COVID-19 vaccine or a placebo. CDR3s include the opening cysteine and the closing phenylalanine or tryptophan. Each record gives: clone size, D gene, V gene, J gene, CDR3 protein, CDR3 DNA. The D gene is left open where the match is weak. Clone size appears in some rows only: once, few, many, or a class for an expanded clone.

clone_size: once; d_call: TRBD1; v_call: TRBV15; j_call: TRBJ2-3; cdr3_aa: CATRGQGTDTQYF; cdr3_nt: TGTGCCACCAGAGGACAGGGTACAGATACGCAGTATTTT
clone_size: NA; d_call: NA; v_call: TRBV15; j_call: TRBJ2-1; cdr3_aa: CATSRGGVRGVYNEQFF; cdr3_nt: TGTGCCACCAGCAGAGGTGGGGTTCGGGGAGTCTACAATGAGCAGTTCTTC
clone_size: NA; d_call: NA; v_call: TRBV2; j_call: TRBJ2-6; cdr3_aa: CASTPTGRIGSGANVLTF; cdr3_nt: TGTGCCAGCACCCCCACAGGGAGGATTGGCTCTGGGGCCAACGTCCTGACTTTC
clone_size: NA; d_call: NA; v_call: TRBV19; j_call: TRBJ1-5; cdr3_aa: CASSIAPRHPSNQPQHF; cdr3_nt: TGTGCCAGTAGTATCGCCCCTCGACACCCTAGCAATCAGCCCCAGCATTTT
clone_size: NA; d_call: TRBD2; v_call: TRBV5-1; j_call: TRBJ2-2; cdr3_aa: CASSFFWTSGNTGELFF; cdr3_nt: TGCGCCAGCAGCTTTTTTTGGACTAGCGGGAACACCGGGGAGCTGTTTTTT
clone_size: NA; d_call: NA; v_call: TRBV27; j_call: TRBJ2-7; cdr3_aa: CASSDGPSFSYEQYF; cdr3_nt: TGTGCCAGCAGTGACGGACCGTCCTTCTCGTACGAGCAGTACTTC
clone_size: once; d_call: TRBD2; v_call: TRBV5-1; j_call: TRBJ2-1; cdr3_aa: CASSLWAGDYNEQFF; cdr3_nt: TGCGCCAGCAGCTTGTGGGCGGGGGACTACAATGAGCAGTTCTTC
clone_size: NA; d_call: TRBD1; v_call: TRBV7-8; j_call: TRBJ1-2; cdr3_aa: CASSTRTGGAYGYTF; cdr3_nt: TGTGCCAGCAGCACCCGGACAGGGGGCGCCTATGGCTACACCTTC
clone_size: NA; d_call: TRBD2; v_call: TRBV29-1; j_call: TRBJ2-7; cdr3_aa: CSASPGTSGGGREQYF; cdr3_nt: TGCAGCGCTTCTCCAGGGACTAGCGGGGGAGGACGCGAGCAGTACTTC
clone_size: NA; d_call: NA; v_call: TRBV6-5; j_call: TRBJ1-4; cdr3_aa: CASRRLGEKLFF; cdr3_nt: TGTGCCAGCAGGCGGTTGGGCGAAAAACTGTTTTTT
clone_size: NA; d_call: NA; v_call: TRBV5-1; j_call: TRBJ2-7; cdr3_aa: CASSFRMTVFYEQYF; cdr3_nt: TGCGCCAGCAGCTTTCGAATGACAGTATTCTACGAGCAGTACTTC
clone_size: NA; d_call: TRBD1; v_call: TRBV20-1; j_call: TRBJ1-1; cdr3_aa: CSANRGNEAFF; cdr3_nt: TGCAGTGCTAACAGGGGGAATGAAGCTTTCTTT
clone_size: NA; d_call: TRBD2; v_call: TRBV15; j_call: TRBJ2-7; cdr3_aa: CATSRTSGYEQYF; cdr3_nt: TGTGCCACCAGTCGGACTAGCGGCTACGAGCAGTACTTC
clone_size: NA; d_call: NA; v_call: TRBV4-3; j_call: TRBJ2-6; cdr3_aa: CASSQDAGVAGANVLTF; cdr3_nt: TGCGCCAGCAGCCAAGATGCGGGTGTGGCTGGGGCCAACGTCCTGACTTTC
clone_size: NA; d_call: TRBD2; v_call: TRBV18; j_call: TRBJ2-7; cdr3_aa: CASSPASGAYEQYF; cdr3_nt: TGTGCCAGCTCACCTGCTAGCGGGGCCTACGAGCAGTACTTC
clone_size: NA; d_call: TRBD2; v_call: TRBV29-1; j_call: TRBJ2-5; cdr3_aa: CSVEGRLAGGHGETQYF; cdr3_nt: TGCAGCGTTGAAGGGCGGCTAGCGGGAGGACATGGGGAGACCCAGTACTTC
clone_size: NA; d_call: TRBD2; v_call: TRBV6-5; j_call: TRBJ2-1; cdr3_aa: CASSYSPSGGQREQFF; cdr3_nt: TGTGCCAGCAGTTACAGCCCTAGCGGGGGCCAAAGGGAGCAGTTCTTC
clone_size: NA; d_call: TRBD1; v_call: TRBV7-9; j_call: TRBJ1-1; cdr3_aa: CASSDRTGLTEAFF; cdr3_nt: TGTGCCAGCAGCGACAGGACAGGTTTGACTGAAGCTTTCTTT
clone_size: NA; d_call: NA; v_call: TRBV7-9; j_call: TRBJ1-5; cdr3_aa: CASSLRDQPQHF; cdr3_nt: TGTGCCAGCAGCTTAAGGGATCAGCCCCAGCATTTT
clone_size: NA; d_call: NA; v_call: TRBV29-1; j_call: TRBJ1-2; cdr3_aa: CSVPIGSANNYGYTF; cdr3_nt: TGCAGCGTCCCCATCGGTTCAGCGAATAACTATGGCTACACCTTC
clone_size: NA; d_call: NA; v_call: TRBV30; j_call: TRBJ1-1; cdr3_aa: CAWSSGAGGAFF; cdr3_nt: TGTGCCTGGAGTTCCGGGGCGGGCGGAGCTTTCTTT
clone_size: NA; d_call: TRBD1; v_call: TRBV19; j_call: TRBJ1-2; cdr3_aa: CASSIVPGGVFGYTF; cdr3_nt: TGTGCCAGTAGTATAGTTCCAGGGGGTGTCTTCGGCTACACCTTC
clone_size: NA; d_call: TRBD1; v_call: TRBV7-8; j_call: TRBJ1-1; cdr3_aa: CASSREGQGDLSTEAFF; cdr3_nt: TGTGCCAGCAGCCGAGAGGGACAGGGGGATTTGAGCACTGAAGCTTTCTTT
clone_size: NA; d_call: NA; v_call: TRBV7-2; j_call: TRBJ1-1; cdr3_aa: CASSLRGSTEAFF; cdr3_nt: TGTGCCAGCAGCTTACGGGGTAGCACTGAAGCTTTCTTT
clone_size: NA; d_call: NA; v_call: TRBV6-5; j_call: TRBJ1-2; cdr3_aa: CASSYKGGRGYTF; cdr3_nt: TGTGCCAGCAGTTATAAGGGGGGCCGTGGCTACACCTTC
clone_size: NA; d_call: NA; v_call: TRBV28; j_call: TRBJ1-4; cdr3_aa: CASSLNRRYEKLFF; cdr3_nt: TGTGCCAGCAGTTTAAACAGACGATATGAAAAACTGTTTTTT
clone_size: NA; d_call: NA; v_call: TRBV4-3; j_call: TRBJ1-1; cdr3_aa: CASSHYTGGMNTEAFF; cdr3_nt: TGCGCCAGCAGCCACTATACCGGGGGCATGAACACTGAAGCTTTCTTT
clone_size: NA; d_call: NA; v_call: TRBV6-5; j_call: TRBJ2-2; cdr3_aa: CASSLIATGELFF; cdr3_nt: TGTGCCAGCAGTTTGATAGCAACCGGGGAGCTGTTTTTT
clone_size: few; d_call: NA; v_call: TRBV19; j_call: TRBJ2-5; cdr3_aa: CASSDRARETQYF; cdr3_nt: TGTGCCAGTAGTGACCGGGCTCGGGAGACCCAGTACTTC
clone_size: NA; d_call: NA; v_call: TRBV24-1; j_call: TRBJ1-5; cdr3_aa: CATSDSFAARDQPQHF; cdr3_nt: TGTGCCACCAGTGATTCGTTCGCTGCGCGGGATCAGCCCCAGCATTTT
clone_size: NA; d_call: TRBD2; v_call: TRBV3-1/TRBV3-2; j_call: TRBJ2-7; cdr3_aa: CASSRLAGGDEQYF; cdr3_nt: TGTGCCAGCAGCCGCCTGGCGGGGGGAGACGAGCAGTACTTC
clone_size: NA; d_call: NA; v_call: TRBV7-8; j_call: TRBJ2-1; cdr3_aa: CACRQRSRNEQFF; cdr3_nt: TGTGCCTGTCGGCAGCGATCACGGAATGAGCAGTTCTTC
clone_size: NA; d_call: NA; v_call: TRBV9; j_call: TRBJ2-2; cdr3_aa: CASSETQGNTGELFF; cdr3_nt: TGTGCCAGCAGCGAGACACAGGGGAACACCGGGGAGCTGTTTTTT
clone_size: NA; d_call: NA; v_call: TRBV19; j_call: TRBJ2-5; cdr3_aa: CASSIWTEETQYF; cdr3_nt: TGTGCCAGTAGTATCTGGACAGAAGAGACCCAGTACTTC
clone_size: NA; d_call: TRBD2; v_call: TRBV6-5; j_call: TRBJ2-1; cdr3_aa: CASSIGLADYNEQFF; cdr3_nt: TGTGCCAGCAGTATCGGACTAGCGGACTACAATGAGCAGTTCTTC